This TCR beta chain was sequenced for a study of blood T cells in healthy people across ages. Combining a sample-barcoded 5' primer with a J-beta primer mix, a second PCR ran for roughly 6 to 11 cycles. TCRdb analysed the 5' RACE reads with MiXCR anew, one entry per CDR3 protein. The repertoire holds around 990,000 distinct CDR3 sequences, with approximately 25% as singletons. The V and J ends lost 6 bases and 0 bases respectively, with 11 bases between them. This CDR3 contains 15 residues. This same sample was also taken into another study, of T cells of mothers and their children.

The chain combines TRBV12-3 or TRBV12-4 with TRBJ1-4; possible D gene TRBD1, 6 bases. The sequencing sample was made of blood. This TCR came from a girl aged 2 to 9 in good health. CDR3 nucleotides: TGTGCCAGCAGCCATCGGACAGCAACTAATGAAAAACTGTTTTTT. Amino acid sequence: CASSHRTATNEKLFF.